This TCR beta chain was identified in a study of T cells after yellow fever vaccination. Study-level background: Fractions containing few cells were prepared with SMART-Seq v4 Ultra Low Input. Study-level findings and limits: Contaminating bulk clonotypes could be abundant in FACS-sorted repertoires.

This clonotype was recorded only once. Its antigen is unidentified. TCRdb ran MiXCR on the 5' RACE reads and lists one entry per CDR3 protein. The sample records 200,000 to 300,000 distinct CDR3 sequences, over 6.5% being singletons. V was trimmed by 6 bases and J by 4 bases, leaving 10 bases between them. This CDR3 has 11 amino acids. Germline-derived CDR1 and CDR2 are DFQATT and SNEGSKA (reference sequence). The V and J genes are TRBV20-1 and TRBJ2-7; D gene uncertain. The source is a young man who received the YFV17D yellow fever vaccine. The sample was CD4+ T cells sorted from PBMCs, taken on the day of the yellow fever booster vaccination. CDR3 coding DNA: TGCAGTGCCAAGGTACCGTACGAGCAGTACTTC. It specifies CSAKVPYEQYF.